Each of the 14 T cell receptor beta chains below was sequenced from the same sample in a study of blood T cell repertoires in COVID-19. Generated by immunoSEQ multiplex PCR, the TCRdb table keeps only in-frame clones and is missing some. The table records 25,000 to 35,000 clones, roughly 73% of them present only once. Sequencing used peripheral blood. The receptors here all came from a woman in her 70s with active or convalescent COVID-19.

This clone was recorded once. J is TRBJ1-2 and V is TRBV15, with unresolved D. The V end lost 0 bases, the J end lost 0 bases, and 11 bases lay between the germline ends. Germline values: CDR1 LNHNV, CDR2 YYDKDF (reference sequence). The CDR3 has 16 residues. CDR3 sequence reads: CATSRDPGSSNYGYTF. As DNA, the CDR3 is TGTGCCACCAGCAGAGATCCGGGGTCCTCTAACTATGGCTACACCTTC.

The genes are TRBV11-2 and TRBJ2-7; 8 bases fit TRBD2. V dropped 4 bases and J dropped 2; count of bases not matched to a gene: 4. There are 14 residues in the CDR3. Germline lookup yields CDR1 SGHAT and CDR2 FQNNGV. The CDR3 DNA is TGTGCCAGCAGCTCTCTCGGGGGGGCCTACGAGCAGTACTTC. Protein sequence: CASSSLGGAYEQYF.

This chain joins TRBV30 and TRBJ1-4; 7 bases match TRBD1. J gave up 3 bases and V 6 bases, and 1 base lay outside the gene matches. In germline, CDR1 is GTSNPN, CDR2 SVGIG (reference sequence). There are 12 residues in the CDR3. CDR3 in amino acids: CACRGSNEKLFF. The CDR3 region has the DNA TGTGCCTGCAGGGGGTCTAATGAAAAACTGTTTTTT. The whole variable domain, filled in from reference TRBV30 and TRBJ1-4, reads SQTIHQWPATLVQPVGSPLSLECTVEGTSNPNLYWYRQAAGRGLQLLFYSVGIGQISSEVPQNLSASRPQDRQFILSSKKLLLSDSGFYLCACRGSNEKLFFGSGTQLSVL.

J is TRBJ2-2 and V is TRBV4-2, with D perhaps matching TRBD2 (6 bases). Trimming took off 6 bases at V and 1 base at J, with 12 bases between the two ends. The germline V gene has CDR1 LGHNA and CDR2 YNFKEQ. CDR3 length: 15 amino acids. The CDR3 DNA reads as TGTGCCAGCAGTCACCCGGGACTGAACACCGGGGAGCTGTTTTTT. Translation gives CASSHPGLNTGELFF.

This clone was observed once. This chain connects TRBV21-1 to TRBJ2-7; TRBD1 was called by the table and not checked on the DNA. TRBV21-1 is a pseudogene locus. CDR3 length: 15 residues. The CDR3 region is CASSKAGARVGEQYF. In DNA form, the CDR3 reads TGTGCCAGCAGCAAAGCGGGGGCTAGGGTGGGGGAGCAGTACTTC.

This rearrangement joins TRBV2 to TRBJ1-6; 7 bases map to TRBD1. The V gene's germline CDR1 is SNHLY and CDR2 FYNNEI. The CDR3 has 15 amino acids. J was trimmed by 3 bases and V by 6 bases; bases with no gene match: 5. CDR3 protein: CASRADRNYNSPLHF. CDR3 DNA sequence: TGTGCCAGCAGGGCGGACAGGAACTATAATTCACCCCTCCACTTT. Supplemented by reference TRBV2 and TRBJ1-6, the full variable domain reads EPEVTQTPSHQVTQMGQEVILRCVPISNHLYFYWYRQILGQKVEFLVSFYNNEISEKSEIFDDQFSVERPDGSNFTLKIRSTKLEDSAMYFCASRADRNYNSPLHFGNGTRLTVT.

The rearrangement uses TRBV12-3 or TRBV12-4 and TRBJ1-5; D remains unclear. The CDR3 length is 13 residues. Between the trimmed V and J ends, which lost 7 bases and 1 base, there was a span of 8 bases. The CDR3 nucleotides read TGTGCCAGCAACCTAGCGAGCAATCAGCCCCAGCATTTT. It yields the protein CASNLASNQPQHF.

This chain connects TRBV25-1 to TRBJ2-5; 7 bases line up with TRBD2. The trim removed 3 bases at V and 1 base at J, leaving 5 bases unmatched. CDR3 length: 15 residues. Germline CDR1 is MGHDK and CDR2 is SYGVNS. The CDR3 reads CASSDQRGPQETQYF. CDR3 sequence (DNA): TGTGCCAGCAGTGACCAGCGGGGCCCCCAAGAGACCCAGTACTTC. Variable domain in full (rest from reference TRBV25-1 and TRBJ2-5): EADIYQTPRYLVIGTGKKITLECSQTMGHDKMYWYQQDPGMELHLIHYSYGVNSTEKGDLSSESTVSRIRTEHFPLTLESARPSHTSQYLCASSDQRGPQETQYFGPGTRLLVL.

This chain joins TRBV5-6 and TRBJ1-6; D is possibly TRBD1 (6 bases). Germline V gene data show CDR1 as SGHDT and CDR2 as YYEEEE. The CDR3 runs to 18 residues. V was shortened by 0 bases and J by 0 bases, with 13 bases between the two germline ends. The CDR3 DNA is TGTGCCAGCAGCTTGGAAGGGACACGAAGCTCCTATAATTCACCCCTCCACTTT. Amino acid sequence: CASSLEGTRSSYNSPLHF.

V is TRBV27 and J is TRBJ1-3; the D is unclear. CDR1 and CDR2 from the germline V gene are MNHEY and SMNVEV (reference sequence). Trimming took 6 bases from V and 4 from J, leaving 28 bases between them. The CDR3 covers 19 residues. The CDR3 DNA follows: TGTGCCAGCAGCCCTCTTCCCTTAACGTCGGGAGTGGGAGGAAACACCATATATTTT. Protein: CASSPLPLTSGVGGNTIYF.

CDR3 sequence (DNA): TGTGCCAGCAGCGAGACTCAAACACAGGGGAAGCAGTACTTC. Its translation is CASSETQTQGKQYF. V usage is TRBV9 and J usage is TRBJ2-7; 7 bases line up with TRBD1. The junction had 11 bases not matched to a gene; V was cut back by 3 bases and J by 8 bases. The CDR3 is 14 residues long. Germline CDR1 reads SGDLS; CDR2 reads YYNGEE.

The genes are TRBV6-5 and TRBJ1-5; 11 bases fit TRBD1. Trimming removed 6 bases from V and 4 bases from J; junction bases left unmatched: 2. Germline V gene sequence: CDR1 MNHEY, CDR2 SVGAGI. The CDR3 extends over 14 amino acids. The CDR3: CASSGQGANQPQHF. The DNA of the CDR3 is TGTGCCAGCAGCGGACAGGGGGCAAATCAGCCCCAGCATTTT.

The chain combines TRBV19 with TRBJ2-1; perhaps TRBD1 as D (5 bases). CDR3 size: 12 residues. The V gene's germline CDR1 is LNHDA and CDR2 SQIVND (reference sequence). Trimming cost V 6 bases and J 6 bases, with 9 bases left between them. The CDR3 DNA reads TGTGCCAGTAGCGCAGGGCTCAATGAGCAGTTCTTC. Translated, it gives CASSAGLNEQFF.

The chain has TRBV18 and TRBJ1-5, with D unclear. CDR1 is KGHSH, CDR2 LQKENI, per germline. V was pared by 3 bases and J by 2 bases, with 8 bases between. The CDR3 is 14 residues long. Here the CDR3 DNA reads TGTGCCAGCTCACCCCCGGGAGGCAATCAGCCCCAGCATTTT. It codes for CASSPPGGNQPQHF.